These 2 T cell receptor beta chains were all obtained from the same sample, sequenced in a study of cytomegalovirus exposure and HLA in healthy donors. Profiled with immunoSEQ multiplex PCR; TCRdb holds only in-frame clones, not every one. Here the sample spans under 250,000 clones, roughly nine tenths being singletons. The sample was PBMCs. These receptors were obtained from a man aged 18 to 29 in good health and CMV-seropositive.

This clone has just one count. The V call is TRBV15, the J call TRBJ1-2; maybe TRBD1 (5 bases). The V end was cut by 3 bases, the J end by 2 bases, with 10 bases between. Germline V gene sequence: CDR1 LNHNV, CDR2 YYDKDF (reference sequence). This CDR3 has 14 residues. CDR3 nucleotide sequence: TGTGCCACCAGCAGGCTCCAGGGAAACTATGGCTACACCTTC. Translating it yields CATSRLQGNYGYTF.

The CDR3 is CASSGTGAGREQYF. CDR3 DNA: TGTGCCAGCAGCGGGACAGGGGCGGGTCGCGAGCAGTACTTC. The J gene is TRBJ2-7, the V gene TRBV7-2; 10 nucleotides line up with TRBD1. V shed 5 bases and J 6 bases; nucleotides not matched to a gene: 7. Germline loops: CDR1 SGHTA, CDR2 FQGNSA. The CDR3 consists of 14 residues.